The source of this TCR beta chain is a study of beta chain features in type 1 diabetes. General observations from the study: TCRB CDR3s were moderately but significantly shorter in Type 1 diabetes patients in all four CD4+ subsets. Cells expressing TCR highly could be over-represented by cDNA sequencing.

Details on this clone: What it recognizes is unknown.

The CDR3 sequence is 15 residues long. From germline, CDR1 is MDHEN and CDR2 SYDVKM. V was clipped by 3 bases and J by 0 bases, with 12 bases between them. Investigators reverse transcribed all isolated RNA, so they sequenced expressed TCRB transcripts. Naive, central memory and regulatory T cell samples produced a mean of about 3.4 million reads. Produced via immunoSEQ multiplex PCR; TCRdb's table is partial and in-frame only. The data show a few hundred thousand clones, with just over 20% seen just once and 0.028% held by the top ten. V is TRBV28 and J is TRBJ2-7; TRBD1 is a possible D gene (5 bases). Sequencing was performed on naive CD4+ T cells from blood. The TCR comes from a woman between 40 and 50 years old with type 1 diabetes. CDR3 residues: CASSLVLGASYEQYF. CDR3 nucleotide sequence: TGTGCCAGCAGTTTGGTGTTAGGGGCCTCCTACGAGCAGTACTTC.